This record looks at one T cell receptor beta chain sequence and its context. Its antigen is currently unknown. The source material, RNA transcripts, was used to amplify TCR beta CDR3 regions. A set of HTBI primers served as the primers for a first-round RT-PCR of the TCR CDR3. TCRdb re-called the multiplex PCR reads through MiXCR, storing one row per CDR3 protein. The table records about 570,000 distinct CDR3 sequences, just over 45% of them present only once. This record comes from a study of T cells in Graves' hyperthyroidism and ophthalmopathy. General study results and limits: Blood held most thyroid clonotypes expanded above 0.001 frequency. Ophthalmopathy stood apart from stable hyperthyroidism in a 13 V-J model. The model forecast ophthalmopathy, anticipating it by a median roughly 6 months before onset.

Exclusion of patients followed from uncontrolled infection, other autoimmune disease, pregnancy or lactation. The CDR3 consists of 13 residues. The V segment lost 1 base and the J segment 6 bases; nucleotides outside the gene matches: 2. Germline V lookup: CDR1 SGHTA, CDR2 FQGNSA. The V call is TRBV7-2, the J call TRBJ2-5, with TRBD2 identical over 7 bases. The sample consisted of peripheral blood or thyroid tissue (not recorded which). The sequence was collected from an adult woman with Graves' disease, either hyperthyroidism or ophthalmopathy (not recorded which). The CDR3 nucleotides read TGTGCCAGCAGCTTAGGGGGGGGAAAGACCCAGTACTTC. Translation gives CASSLGGGKTQYF.